This T cell receptor (beta chain) was obtained from a study of T cells in Graves' hyperthyroidism and ophthalmopathy. Points from the study as a whole: Expanded thyroid clonotypes (above 0.001) were mostly also found in blood.

RNA transcripts served as the template for amplifying TCR beta CDR3 regions. First-round RT-PCR targeting the TCR CDR3 was performed with the HTBI primer set. TCRdb processed the multiplex PCR reads anew with MiXCR; each CDR3 protein has one entry. The profile covers roughly 800,000 distinct CDR3 sequences, with over 35% appearing a single time and 8.9% taken by the ten largest. Graves' hyperthyroidism qualified as stable when ophthalmopathy did not progress within 18 months. Hyperthyroidism was newly diagnosed in patients aged 18 to 65 (duration under 2 months). Uncontrolled infections, other autoimmune diseases, pregnancy or lactation led to exclusion of patients. V gave up 4 bases and J gave up 7 bases; unmatched junction bases: 0. Germline CDR1 DFQATT, CDR2 SNEGSKA (reference sequence). The CDR3 covers 11 residues. Ten or more counts support this clonotype. The target antigen is unknown.

V usage is TRBV20-1 and J usage is TRBJ1-3; 8 bases map to TRBD1. The sequence derives from a man aged 18 to 29 with Graves' hyperthyroidism. Sample: blood. Here the CDR3 reads CSATGGNTIYF. The DNA of the CDR3 is TGCAGTGCTACAGGGGGCAACACCATATATTTT.